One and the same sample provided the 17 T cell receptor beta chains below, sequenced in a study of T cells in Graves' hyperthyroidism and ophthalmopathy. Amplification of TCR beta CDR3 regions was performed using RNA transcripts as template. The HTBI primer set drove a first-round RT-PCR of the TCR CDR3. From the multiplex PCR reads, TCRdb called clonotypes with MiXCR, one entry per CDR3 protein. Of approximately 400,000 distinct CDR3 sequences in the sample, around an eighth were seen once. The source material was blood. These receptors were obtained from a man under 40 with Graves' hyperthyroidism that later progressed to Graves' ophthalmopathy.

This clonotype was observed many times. This CDR3 is CASGLGRSPLHF. The CDR3 region has the DNA TGTGCTAGTGGTTTAGGGAGATCACCCCTCCACTTT. The chain has TRBV12-5 and TRBJ1-6; no clear D gene. There are 12 residues in the CDR3. V lost 3 bases and J 10 bases, leaving 7 bases between the germline ends. Germline CDR1 is LGHNT and CDR2 is FRNRAP.

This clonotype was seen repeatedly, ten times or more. The CDR3 reads CSAPSGGSNTGELFF. The DNA of the CDR3 is TGCAGTGCTCCTAGCGGGGGGTCGAACACCGGGGAGCTGTTTTTT. The rearrangement links TRBV20-1 to TRBJ2-2, with 11 bases fitting TRBD2. The CDR3 sequence is 15 residues long. Germline V lookup: CDR1 DFQATT, CDR2 SNEGSKA (reference sequence). The J segment lost 0 bases and the V segment lost 5 bases, leaving 2 bases of the junction unmatched.

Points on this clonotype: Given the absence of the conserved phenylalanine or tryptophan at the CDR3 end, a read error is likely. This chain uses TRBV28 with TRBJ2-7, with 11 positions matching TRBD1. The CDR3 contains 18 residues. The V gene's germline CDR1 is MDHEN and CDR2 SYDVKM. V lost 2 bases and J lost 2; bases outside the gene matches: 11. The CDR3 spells CASSLHAGGTGGTYEQYL. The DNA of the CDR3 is TGTGCCAGCAGTTTACATGCAGGGGGGACAGGGGGTACCTACGAGCAGTACTTA.

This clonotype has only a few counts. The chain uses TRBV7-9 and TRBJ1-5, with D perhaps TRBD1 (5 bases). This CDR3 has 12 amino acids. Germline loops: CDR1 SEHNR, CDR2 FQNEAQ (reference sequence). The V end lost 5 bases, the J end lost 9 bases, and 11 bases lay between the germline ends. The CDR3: CASSQRGVPQHF. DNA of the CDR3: TGTGCCAGCAGCCAGAGGGGTGTGCCCCAGCATTTT. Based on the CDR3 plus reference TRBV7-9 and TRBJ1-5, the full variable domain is DTGVSQNPRHKITKRGQNVTFRCDPISEHNRLYWYRQTLGQGPEFLTYFQNEAQLEKSRLLSDRFSAERPKGSFSTLEIQRTEQGDSAMYLCASSQRGVPQHFGDGTRLSIL.

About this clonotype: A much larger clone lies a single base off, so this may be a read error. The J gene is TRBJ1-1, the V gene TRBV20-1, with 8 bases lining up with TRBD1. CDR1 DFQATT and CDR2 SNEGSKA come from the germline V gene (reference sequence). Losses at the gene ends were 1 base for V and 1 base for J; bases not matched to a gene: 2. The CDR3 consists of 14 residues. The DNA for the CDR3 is TGCAGTGCTAGAGGCGGACAGGGGAACACTGAAGCTTTCTTT. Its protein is CSARGGQGNTEAFF.

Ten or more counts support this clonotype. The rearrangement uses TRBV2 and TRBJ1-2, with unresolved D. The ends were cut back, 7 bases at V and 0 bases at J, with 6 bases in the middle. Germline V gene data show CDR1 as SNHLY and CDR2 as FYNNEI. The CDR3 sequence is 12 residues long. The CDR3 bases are TGTGCCAGCACTGGGGCTAACTATGGCTACACCTTC. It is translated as CASTGANYGYTF. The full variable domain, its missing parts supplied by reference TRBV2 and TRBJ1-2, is EPEVTQTPSHQVTQMGQEVILRCVPISNHLYFYWYRQILGQKVEFLVSFYNNEISEKSEIFDDQFSVERPDGSNFTLKIRSTKLEDSAMYFCASTGANYGYTFGSGTRLTVV.

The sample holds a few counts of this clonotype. CDR3 in DNA: TGTGCCAGCAGCGCCGACAGGGCCCTCCCTGGCTACACCTTC. This gives the protein CASSADRALPGYTF. The rearrangement uses TRBV9 and TRBJ1-2; 7 nucleotides match TRBD1. This CDR3 is 14 amino acids long. CDR1 is SGDLS, CDR2 YYNGEE, per germline. V shed 3 bases, J shed 7 bases, and the junction held 9 bases outside the gene matches.

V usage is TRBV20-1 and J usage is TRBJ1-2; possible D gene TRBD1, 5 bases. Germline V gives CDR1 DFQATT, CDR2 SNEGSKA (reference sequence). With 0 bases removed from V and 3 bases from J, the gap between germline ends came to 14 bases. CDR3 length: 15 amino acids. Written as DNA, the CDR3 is TGCAGTGCTAGAGACGCCTCGGGGCTGGACTATGGCTACACCTTC. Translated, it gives CSARDASGLDYGYTF.

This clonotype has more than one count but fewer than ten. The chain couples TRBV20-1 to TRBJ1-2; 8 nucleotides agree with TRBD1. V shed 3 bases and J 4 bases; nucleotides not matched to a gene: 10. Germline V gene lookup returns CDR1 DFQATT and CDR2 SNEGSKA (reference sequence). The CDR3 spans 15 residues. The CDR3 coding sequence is TGCAGTGCTAGGACAGGGGAGCCCATGGTCTATGGCTACACCTTC. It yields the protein CSARTGEPMVYGYTF.

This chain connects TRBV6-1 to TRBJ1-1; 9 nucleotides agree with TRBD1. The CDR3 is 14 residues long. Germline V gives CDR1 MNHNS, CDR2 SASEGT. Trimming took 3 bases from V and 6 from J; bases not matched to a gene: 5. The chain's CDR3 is CASSDYRGHAEAFF. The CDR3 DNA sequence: TGTGCCAGCAGTGATTACAGGGGGCACGCTGAAGCTTTCTTT.

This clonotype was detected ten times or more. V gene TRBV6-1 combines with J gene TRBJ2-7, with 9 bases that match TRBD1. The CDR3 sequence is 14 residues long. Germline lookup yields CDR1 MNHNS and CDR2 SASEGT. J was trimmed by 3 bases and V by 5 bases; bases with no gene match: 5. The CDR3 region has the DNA TGTGCCAGCAGTCACCCGGGACAGGGCTACGAGCAGTACTTC. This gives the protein CASSHPGQGYEQYF.

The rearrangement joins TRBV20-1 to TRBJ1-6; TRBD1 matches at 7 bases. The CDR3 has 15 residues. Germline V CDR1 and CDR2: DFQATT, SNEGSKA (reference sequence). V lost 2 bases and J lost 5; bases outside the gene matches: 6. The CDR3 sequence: CSARTGARDNSPLHF. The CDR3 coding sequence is TGCAGTGCTAGAACAGGGGCGCGAGATAATTCACCCCTCCACTTT.

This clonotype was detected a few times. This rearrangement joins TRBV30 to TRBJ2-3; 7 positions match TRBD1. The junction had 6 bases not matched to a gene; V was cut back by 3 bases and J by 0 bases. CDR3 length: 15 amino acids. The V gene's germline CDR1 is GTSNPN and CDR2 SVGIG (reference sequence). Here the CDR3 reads CAWSAGGASTDTQYF. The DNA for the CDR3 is TGTGCCTGGAGCGCAGGGGGAGCAAGCACAGATACGCAGTATTTT.

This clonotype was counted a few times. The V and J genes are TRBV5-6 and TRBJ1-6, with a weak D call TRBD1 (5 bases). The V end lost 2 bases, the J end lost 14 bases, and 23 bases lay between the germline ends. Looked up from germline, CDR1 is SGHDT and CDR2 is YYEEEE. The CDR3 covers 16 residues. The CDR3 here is CASSLYRGHPLDSLHF. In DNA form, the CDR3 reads TGTGCCAGCAGCTTATATCGAGGACACCCCCTGGATTCCCTCCACTTT.

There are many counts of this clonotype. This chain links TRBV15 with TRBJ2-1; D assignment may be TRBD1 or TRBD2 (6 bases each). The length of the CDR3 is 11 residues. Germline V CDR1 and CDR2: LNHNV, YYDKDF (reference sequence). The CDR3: CAGGDYNEQFF. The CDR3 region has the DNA TGTGCGGGGGGCGACTACAATGAGCAGTTCTTC.

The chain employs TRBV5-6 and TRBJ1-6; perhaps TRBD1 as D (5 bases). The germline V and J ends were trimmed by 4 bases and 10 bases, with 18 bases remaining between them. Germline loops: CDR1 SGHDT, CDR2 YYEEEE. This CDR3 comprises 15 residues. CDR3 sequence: CASSPDQGNPSPLHF. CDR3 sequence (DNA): TGTGCCAGCAGCCCAGACCAGGGAAATCCGTCACCCCTCCACTTT.

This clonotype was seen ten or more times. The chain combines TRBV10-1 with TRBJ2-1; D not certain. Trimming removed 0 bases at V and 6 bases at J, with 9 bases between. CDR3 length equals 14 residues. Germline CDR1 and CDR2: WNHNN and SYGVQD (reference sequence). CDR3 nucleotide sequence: TGCGCCAGCAGTGAGTCGGTCGCCGTCAATGAGCAGTTCTTC. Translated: CASSESVAVNEQFF.